This entry lists 13 T cell receptor beta chains sequenced from one sample in a study of shared clonotypes between healthy human individuals. TCRdb's copy holds only in-frame clones and misses some; the assay was immunoSEQ multiplex PCR. The repertoire includes 2 million to 2.5 million clones, more than 90% of them detected once, and roughly 0.13% sits in the top ten. Sequenced material: naive CD4+ T cells sorted from blood. Subset given: CD45RA+ positively selected. These receptors were collected from a young man in good health.

This clone was recorded only once. This chain connects TRBV7-9 to TRBJ1-2; the D is unclear. The CDR3 contains 12 residues. Trimming removed 4 bases from V and 5 bases from J, with 8 bases in between. Germline V CDR1 and CDR2: SEHNR, FQNEAQ (reference sequence). The CDR3 DNA reads as TGTGCCAGCAGCTCAGAGCCGTATGGCTACACCTTC. This translates into CASSSEPYGYTF.

The J gene is TRBJ1-6, the V gene TRBV19, with D possibly TRBD1 on 6 matching bases. Trimming pared 7 bases from V and 5 bases from J, leaving 15 bases between. CDR1 and CDR2 (germline): LNHDA, SQIVND (reference sequence). The CDR3 length is 15 residues. CDR3 residues: CASKTGTHHNSPLHF. CDR3 nucleotides: TGTGCCAGTAAAACCGGGACACACCATAATTCACCCCTCCACTTT.

This clone was seen only a few times. This sample also contains other DNA sequences that code for the same CDR3. The V call is TRBV11-2, the J call TRBJ2-2; tentative D call: TRBD1 (6 bases). The germline V and J ends were trimmed by 6 bases and 2 bases, with 7 bases remaining between them. The germline V gene has CDR1 SGHAT and CDR2 FQNNGV. The CDR3 spans 13 residues. CDR3 sequence (DNA): TGTGCCAGCAGAGGGGGAAACACCGGGGAGCTGTTTTTT. It codes for CASRGGNTGELFF.

The chain has TRBV7-2 and TRBJ2-7, with D perhaps matching TRBD1 or TRBD2 (5 bases each). CDR1 SGHTA and CDR2 FQGNSA come from the germline V gene. There are 15 residues in the CDR3. Trimming took off 7 bases at V and 1 base at J, with 17 bases between the two ends. In DNA form, the CDR3 reads TGTGCCAGCACCCCTAGGGGAGAAGGGTCCTACGAGCAGTACTTC. The encoded protein is CASTPRGEGSYEQYF.

The chain uses TRBV9 and TRBJ1-1; weak D call: TRBD1 (5 bases). Trimming removed 5 bases at V and 6 bases at J, with 14 bases between. CDR1 and CDR2 from the germline V gene are SGDLS and YYNGEE. This CDR3 has 13 residues. CDR3 protein: CASSLQGGAEAFF. The CDR3 nucleotides are TGTGCCAGCAGTCTTCAGGGAGGGGCTGAAGCTTTCTTT.

This sequence joins TRBV10-1 and TRBJ2-5; no clear D. Germline assignment: CDR1 WNHNN and CDR2 SYGVQD (reference sequence). Trimming removed 5 bases at V and 2 bases at J, with 9 bases between. This CDR3 region has 13 residues. CDR3 loop: CASSPGSQETQYF. In DNA form, the CDR3 reads TGCGCCAGCAGTCCCGGGTCACAAGAGACCCAGTACTTC.

This chain joins TRBV4-3 and TRBJ2-3; D might be TRBD1 (5 bases). CDR3 size: 15 residues. V was clipped by 8 bases and J by 4 bases, with 19 bases between them. Germline values: CDR1 LGHNA, CDR2 YSLEER. The CDR3: CASRINQGVADTQYF. The CDR3 region has the DNA TGCGCCAGCCGTATAAACCAGGGTGTCGCAGATACGCAGTATTTT.

The rearrangement links TRBV7-9 to TRBJ2-7; TRBD2 matches at 14 bases. The junction had 4 bases not matched to a gene; V was cut back by 2 bases and J by 4 bases. Germline V gene sequence: CDR1 SEHNR, CDR2 FQNEAQ (reference sequence). The CDR3 sequence is 16 residues long. CDR3 sequence: CASSLRGLAGEYEQYF. The CDR3 DNA is TGTGCCAGCAGCTTAAGGGGACTAGCGGGAGAATACGAGCAGTACTTC.

The rearrangement links TRBV6-5 to TRBJ2-7; D gene ambiguous. CDR3 length equals 12 residues. The germline gives CDR1 MNHEY, CDR2 SVGAGI. Trimming removed 6 bases from V and 5 bases from J, with 11 bases in between. In nucleotides, the CDR3 is TGTGCCAGCAGCCGTAGCATCCACGAGCAGTACTTC. Amino acid sequence: CASSRSIHEQYF.

The chain employs TRBV6-1 and TRBJ1-2; 7 bases agree with TRBD1. The CDR3 contains 18 residues. CDR1 and CDR2 (germline): MNHNS, SASEGT. The junction had 14 bases not matched to a gene; V was cut back by 4 bases and J by 0 bases. DNA of the CDR3: TGTGCCAGCAGTGTGACCCACGGAGGGACAGCAGCTAACTATGGCTACACCTTC. Protein: CASSVTHGGTAANYGYTF.

The gene calls are TRBV6-5 and TRBJ2-7; D is unresolved. The CDR3 spans 13 residues. Germline-derived CDR1 and CDR2 are MNHEY and SVGAGI. Trimming took 5 bases from V and 6 from J, leaving 14 bases between them. The DNA of the CDR3 is TGTGCCAGCAGTAATCTCGGCTTTACCGAGCAGTACTTC. It yields the protein CASSNLGFTEQYF.

This clone was counted once. This chain uses TRBV28 with TRBJ2-5, with unresolved D. The V gene's germline CDR1 is MDHEN and CDR2 SYDVKM. Trimming stripped 6 bases from V and 5 bases from J, with 16 bases between. The CDR3 is 14 residues long. This CDR3 is CASSLPGREETQYF. The CDR3 nucleotides are TGTGCCAGCAGCCTTCCGGGCCGCGAGGAGACCCAGTACTTC.

The chain employs TRBV13 and TRBJ1-3, with a weak D call TRBD1 (5 bases). V was trimmed by 5 bases and J by 1 base, leaving 12 bases between them. CDR3 size: 15 residues. Germline loops: CDR1 PRHDT, CDR2 FYEKMQ (reference sequence). The CDR3 loop reads CASSRGGKSGNTIYF. The CDR3 coding sequence is TGTGCCAGCAGCCGGGGGGGAAAATCTGGAAACACCATATATTTT.